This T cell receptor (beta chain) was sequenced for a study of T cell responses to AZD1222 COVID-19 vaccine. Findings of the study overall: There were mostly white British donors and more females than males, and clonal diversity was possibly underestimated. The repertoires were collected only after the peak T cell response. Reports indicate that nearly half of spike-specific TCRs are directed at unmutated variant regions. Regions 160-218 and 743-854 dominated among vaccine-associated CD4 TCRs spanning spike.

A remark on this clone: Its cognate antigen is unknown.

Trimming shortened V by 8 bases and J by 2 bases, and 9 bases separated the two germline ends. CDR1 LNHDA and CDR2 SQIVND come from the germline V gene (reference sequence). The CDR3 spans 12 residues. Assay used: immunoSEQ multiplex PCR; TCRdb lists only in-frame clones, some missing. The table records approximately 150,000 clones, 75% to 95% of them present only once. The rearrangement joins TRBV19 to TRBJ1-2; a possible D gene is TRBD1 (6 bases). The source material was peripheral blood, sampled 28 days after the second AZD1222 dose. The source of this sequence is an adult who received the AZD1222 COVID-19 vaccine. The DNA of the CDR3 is TGTGCCAGTGGTGGGGGCAACTATGGCTACACCTTC. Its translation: CASGGGNYGYTF.